Given below is one T cell receptor beta chain in context. The antigen it recognizes is unknown. Base qualities are not recorded, but no much larger clone differs from it by a single base. Separate from the roughly 660-subject first cohort, the validation cohort of 90 to 150 subjects was the group to which the donors belonged. This record belongs to a study of cytomegalovirus exposure and HLA in healthy donors (dated by TCRdb to 2015 to 2018). Looking at the study overall: According to a later analysis, the roughly 120 validation repertoires were produced on the same platform as the roughly 600 repertoires of the first cohort. The study was designed to test whether signatures of past pathogen exposure could be identified by cataloging public T cell receptors. Along with the approximately 600-subject first cohort, a separate validation cohort of over a hundred different subjects was used. To predict cytomegalovirus infection status, the study brought together high-throughput TCR immunosequencing, statistical association of individual TCRs with disease status, and machine learning.

What the work shows at the level of the full study, not this receptor alone: The authors suggested that the approach could potentially be generalized to other disease states and immunological phenotypes. In vitro tests confirmed that a few of the cytomegalovirus-associated TCR beta chains recognize cytomegalovirus antigens. In a later analysis, TCRs clustered in the first cohort were found to also tend to co-occur in the roughly 120 validation repertoires, with about 94% of cluster scores above 0. A later analysis lacked HLA typing for the validation cohort, so it scored co-occurrence in that cohort across all 120 repertoires. Most TCR sequences were observed very rarely across donors, whereas some public TCRs were present in many individuals. The study gave a list of 150 to 200 TCR beta chains associated with cytomegalovirus. The classifier was reported to diagnose cytomegalovirus status with high specificity and sensitivity in both the original and validation cohorts.

The CDR3 spans 14 residues, from the cysteine through the phenylalanine. Kept here is only the CDR3 DNA, which spans 42 bases and is read in frame from base 1. Per the germline V gene (reference sequence), LNHDA is the CDR1 and SQIVND is the CDR2. After removal of 3 bases from V and 8 bases from J, the junction retains 3 bases not matched to a gene. The library relied on the immunoSEQ multiplex PCR assay. The study's own analysis went as follows. A statistical classification framework was built to diagnose cytomegalovirus status from the catalog of TCR beta chain sequences. Here the immuneACCESS table is served through TCRdb, limited to in-frame sequences with V and J called. Missing clones are a known gap in these copies; in checked studies unresolved V genes cover under half, and the rest lacks a known reason. V, J and clone size are taken as reported in that table, and D and trimming were inferred from the DNA itself. The sample table records 150,000 to 200,000 clones; about 82% of these occur just once. The top ten clones comprise almost 1.5% of the sample.

Source material: PBMCs. This chain is built from TRBV19 and TRBJ1-4, with 10 junctional bases fitting TRBD1. The sequence was collected from a woman in her late teens or twenties in good health and CMV-seronegative. The CDR3 sequence is CASSMGTGDEKLFF. Here is the DNA: TGTGCCAGTAGTATGGGGACAGGGGACGAAAAACTGTTTTTT. The CDR3, completed at both ends by the reference TRBV19 and TRBJ1-4 genes, gives the full variable domain DGGITQSPKYLFRKEGQNVTLSCEQNLNHDAMYWYRQDPGQGLRLIYYSQIVNDFQKGDIAEGYSVSREKKESFPLTVTSAQKNPTAFYLCASSMGTGDEKLFFGSGTQLSVL.